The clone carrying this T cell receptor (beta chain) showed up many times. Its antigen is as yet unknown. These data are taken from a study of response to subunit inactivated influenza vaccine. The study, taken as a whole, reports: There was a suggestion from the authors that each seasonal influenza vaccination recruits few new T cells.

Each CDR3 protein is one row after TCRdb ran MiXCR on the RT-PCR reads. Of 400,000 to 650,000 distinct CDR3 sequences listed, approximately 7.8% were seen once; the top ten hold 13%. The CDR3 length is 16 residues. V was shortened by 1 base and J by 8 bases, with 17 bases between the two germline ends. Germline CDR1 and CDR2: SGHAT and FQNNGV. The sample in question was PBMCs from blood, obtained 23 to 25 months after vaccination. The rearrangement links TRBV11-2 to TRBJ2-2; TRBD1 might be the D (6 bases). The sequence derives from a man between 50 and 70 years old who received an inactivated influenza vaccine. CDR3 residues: CASSLGPTRGLGELFF. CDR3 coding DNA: TGTGCCAGCAGCTTAGGACCAACCAGGGGATTGGGGGAGCTGTTTTTT.